The text below deals with one T cell receptor (beta chain). This sample stems from a study of multiple sclerosis patients with progressive multifocal leukoencephalopathy. Profiling relied on immunoSEQ multiplex PCR, and the TCRdb table lists in-frame clones only, not all of them. The sample yields 25,000 to 30,000 clones, about 88% seen once. Time point denoted: before natalizumab initiation. The TCR sequence derives from a human donor with multiple sclerosis. The material sequenced was PBMCs.

DNA for the CDR3: TGTGCCAGCAGCTTGTTAGACAGTTACACCGGGGAGCTGTTTTTT. Amino acid sequence: CASSLLDSYTGELFF. J is TRBJ2-2 and V is TRBV5-4; tentative D call: TRBD1 (5 bases). This CDR3 contains 15 residues. Germline loops: CDR1 SGHNT, CDR2 YYREEE (reference sequence). The germline V and J ends were trimmed by 1 base and 3 bases, with 10 bases remaining between them.